These 13 T cell receptor beta chains share one sample of origin, sequenced in a study of OX40 agonist ivuxolimab in advanced cancers. Sequencing was performed with immunoSEQ multiplex PCR; in TCRdb, only in-frame clones are kept and a portion is missing. This sample has tens of thousands of clones, with about nine tenths found just once. The specimen was CD4+ or CD8+ T cells sorted from blood, collected in a trial of the OX40 agonist ivuxolimab. The origin of the receptors is an adult with an advanced solid tumor such as melanoma, head and neck, liver or kidney cancer.

The genes are TRBV19 and TRBJ1-4; D not resolved. In germline, CDR1 is LNHDA, CDR2 SQIVND (reference sequence). The germline V and J ends were trimmed by 4 bases and 6 bases, with 9 bases remaining between them. CDR3 length: 13 residues. CDR3 amino acids: CASSSRRDEKLFF. Written as DNA, the CDR3 is TGTGCCAGTAGTAGCAGGAGAGATGAAAAACTGTTTTTT.

V is TRBV7-8 and J is TRBJ2-5; TRBD1 agrees at 8 bases. The J call is in doubt because the DNA end fits TRBJ2-7 better. This CDR3 has 14 residues. Germline CDR1 is SGHVS and CDR2 is FQNEAQ. The CDR3 DNA follows: TGTGCCAGCAGAAAGGGACAGGATAGGGACGAGCAGTACTTC. Translating gives CASRKGQDRDEQYF.

The chain joins TRBV5-1 to TRBJ1-2; TRBD1 agrees at 9 bases. The CDR3 loop spans 16 amino acids. V lost 3 bases and J lost 3; bases outside the gene matches: 9. Germline V gene data show CDR1 as SGHRS and CDR2 as YFSETQ. The CDR3: CASSSDRGEGDYGYTF. The DNA of the CDR3 is TGCGCCAGCAGCTCGGACAGGGGTGAGGGTGACTATGGCTACACCTTC.

The rearrangement joins TRBV2 to TRBJ2-2; D remains ambiguous. Germline V lookup: CDR1 SNHLY, CDR2 FYNNEI. V was cut by 3 bases and J by 6 bases, with 8 bases left in between. This CDR3 spans 13 amino acids. The CDR3 reads CASSDGFAGELFF. In nucleotides, the CDR3 is TGTGCCAGCAGTGATGGATTTGCCGGGGAGCTGTTTTTT.

The chain is built from TRBV29-1 and TRBJ2-5; 14 bases fit TRBD2. The CDR3 consists of 15 residues. From germline, CDR1 is SQVTM and CDR2 ANQGSEA. V lost 1 base and J lost 4; bases outside the gene matches: 2. Here the CDR3 DNA reads TGCAGCGTTGAAGGGACTAGCGGGAGGTCAGAGACCCAGTACTTC. This gives the protein CSVEGTSGRSETQYF.

The rearrangement uses TRBV9 and TRBJ1-2; 11 bases line up with TRBD1. Trimming removed 3 bases from V and 8 bases from J; junction bases left unmatched: 9. The germline gives CDR1 SGDLS, CDR2 YYNGEE. This CDR3 has 15 amino acids. The CDR3 bases are TGTGCCAGCAGCGGGACAGGGGGCGCGAACCTCGGCTACACCTTC. Its translation: CASSGTGGANLGYTF. Full variable domain (outside the CDR3, taken from reference TRBV9 and TRBJ1-2): DSGVTQTPKHLITATGQRVTLRCSPRSGDLSVYWYQQSLDQGLQFLIQYYNGEERAKGNILERFSAQQFPDLHSELNLSSLELGDSALYFCASSGTGGANLGYTFGSGTRLTVV.

The chain links TRBV11-2 to TRBJ2-1; D is uncertain. This CDR3 is 13 amino acids long. V was shortened by 1 base and J by 3 bases, with 4 bases between the two germline ends. Germline values: CDR1 SGHAT, CDR2 FQNNGV. The CDR3 bases are TGTGCCAGCAGCTTAGGGAGCTACAATGAGCAGTTCTTC. This codes for CASSLGSYNEQFF.

The CDR3 is CASSLWRESQETQYF. CDR3 DNA: TGTGCCAGCAGCTTATGGCGGGAAAGTCAAGAGACCCAGTACTTC. The V gene is TRBV7-9, the J gene TRBJ2-5; a possible D gene is TRBD2 (6 bases). The germline CDR1 and CDR2 sequences are SEHNR and FQNEAQ (reference sequence). Trimming cost V 2 bases and J 2 bases, with 12 bases left between them. This CDR3 has 15 residues.

The V and J genes are TRBV12-2 and TRBJ2-7; TRBD2 reflects the table's D call only, with no check against the DNA. TRBV12-2 is a pseudogene segment. The CDR3 consists of 18 residues. CDR3 residues: CASRLYIPEPYYPYEQYF. CDR3 coding DNA: TGTGCAAGTCGCTTGTATATACCCGAGCCATATTATCCCTACGAGCAGTACTTC.

V gene TRBV2 combines with J gene TRBJ2-1, with 7 nucleotides matching TRBD2. The CDR3 has 15 amino acids. Germline V gene lookup returns CDR1 SNHLY and CDR2 FYNNEI. Unmatched junction bases numbered 9, after V lost 2 bases and J lost 8 bases. The CDR3 spells CASSEPGGRADEQFF. CDR3 sequence (DNA): TGTGCCAGCAGTGAACCGGGGGGACGCGCAGATGAGCAGTTCTTC.

The gene calls are TRBV27 and TRBJ1-6; D unclear. CDR1 is MNHEY, CDR2 SMNVEV, per germline (reference sequence). This CDR3 has 14 amino acids. V lost 10 bases to trimming and J lost 8 bases, with 18 bases between them. For the CDR3, the DNA is TGTGCCACCAAACCGGGCCACGCGGATTCACCCCTCCACTTT. It codes for CATKPGHADSPLHF.

This chain links TRBV13 with TRBJ2-7, with a tentative D call TRBD1 (5 bases). The CDR3 contains 14 residues. CDR1 PRHDT and CDR2 FYEKMQ come from the germline V gene (reference sequence). The V gene lost 3 bases and the J gene lost 0 bases, with 9 bases spanning the gap. The CDR3 nucleotides are TGTGCCAGCAGCTTCCGACAGCACTCCTACGAGCAGTACTTC. Translation gives CASSFRQHSYEQYF. The complete variable domain, with remaining parts taken from reference TRBV13 and TRBJ2-7, reads AAGVIQSPRHLIKEKRETATLKCYPIPRHDTVYWYQQGPGQDPQFLISFYEKMQSDKGSIPDRFSAQQFSDYHSELNMSSLELGDSALYFCASSFRQHSYEQYFGPGTRLTVT.

This clone was counted a few times. The rearrangement uses TRBV30 and TRBJ1-1; D perhaps matches TRBD1 (6 bases). The CDR3 is made up of 13 amino acids. Germline values: CDR1 GTSNPN, CDR2 SVGIG (reference sequence). V gave up 4 bases and J gave up 4 bases, with 13 bases separating them. The CDR3 protein is CAWKRTGSTEAFF. CDR3 DNA: TGTGCCTGGAAGCGTACAGGGAGCACTGAAGCTTTCTTT.